This T cell receptor beta chain was sequenced for a study of OX40 agonist ivuxolimab in advanced cancers. Libraries were prepared by immunoSEQ multiplex PCR; TCRdb keeps only in-frame clonotypes and omits some of them. The data show tens of thousands of clones, 84% seen once. Germline V gene data show CDR1 as SEHNR and CDR2 as FQNEAQ (reference sequence). This CDR3 has 13 residues. The V end was cut by 4 bases, the J end by 4 bases, with 9 bases between. Sequencing was performed on CD4+ or CD8+ T cells sorted from blood, taken in a trial of the OX40 agonist ivuxolimab. This TCR derives from an adult with an advanced solid tumor such as melanoma, head and neck, liver or kidney cancer. The rearrangement uses TRBV7-9 and TRBJ2-3; no clear D gene. The CDR3 is CASSSIGSDTQYF. The DNA for the CDR3 is TGTGCCAGCAGCTCGATCGGGTCAGATACGCAGTATTTT.